Included here is one T cell receptor beta chain sequence, with context. Antigen specificity is unknown. HIV-negative, healthy adults without recent acute infections or vaccinations were the donors. The sample belongs to a study of shared clonotypes between healthy human individuals. The repertoire was sequenced with immunoSEQ multiplex PCR; TCRdb's copy has only in-frame clones and lacks some. The top ten clones hold roughly 0.15% of a sample with 2,500,000 or so clones, more than 90% of them seen once. Study findings and constraints: Relative to memory subsets, naive subsets generally showed larger estimated richness.

The CDR3 runs 13 residues. Germline-derived CDR1 and CDR2 are MDHEN and SYDVKM. V dropped 5 bases and J dropped 9; count of bases not matched to a gene: 7. The clonotype originates from a man in his late teens or twenties in good health. The chain combines TRBV28 with TRBJ2-1; TRBD1 aligns across 7 bases. Sequenced sample: naive CD4+ T cells sorted from blood. This sample's subset: CD45RA+ positively selected. DNA of the CDR3: TGTGCCAGCAGTACCGACAGGGCGGGTGAGCAGTTCTTC. Its protein is CASSTDRAGEQFF.